Presented here are 26 T cell receptor beta chains from one specimen sequenced in a study of cytomegalovirus exposure and HLA in healthy donors. PCR involved 60 Vbeta and 13 Jbeta primers. Sequencing used immunoSEQ multiplex PCR; TCRdb keeps in-frame clones, though not all of them. This table has some 130,000 clones, 81% appearing once. The specimen sequenced was PBMCs. The source is a young man in good health and CMV-seronegative.

This clone was detected once. The gene calls are TRBV19 and TRBJ1-6; D is possibly TRBD1 (5 bases). The CDR3 sequence is 17 residues long. Germline V gives CDR1 LNHDA, CDR2 SQIVND (reference sequence). Deletions cut 5 bases from V and 0 bases from J, with 14 bases between. In nucleotides, the CDR3 is TGTGCCAGTAGTGCGGACGCAGGGCACTCCTATAATTCACCCCTCCACTTT. As protein: CASSADAGHSYNSPLHF.

V is TRBV2 and J is TRBJ1-6; D perhaps matches TRBD1 (6 bases). The CDR3 consists of 13 residues. Trimming took off 6 bases at V and 10 bases at J, with 13 bases between the two ends. Germline CDR1 SNHLY, CDR2 FYNNEI. The CDR3 loop reads CASSDQGSSPLHF. The DNA for the CDR3 is TGTGCCAGCAGCGATCAGGGGAGCTCACCCCTCCACTTT.

The gene calls are TRBV2 and TRBJ2-3; D may be TRBD2 (6 bases). V gave up 7 bases and J gave up 4 bases, with 21 bases separating them. The length of the CDR3 is 16 residues. Germline CDR1 and CDR2: SNHLY and FYNNEI. Here the CDR3 reads CASKGRQRSPADTQYF. For the CDR3, the DNA is TGTGCCAGCAAGGGGAGGCAGAGGTCCCCCGCAGATACGCAGTATTTT.

V gene TRBV6-1 combines with J gene TRBJ2-7; 7 nucleotides line up with TRBD1. Trimming removed 0 bases from V and 2 bases from J; junction bases left unmatched: 7. The CDR3 spans 16 residues. CDR1 and CDR2 (germline): MNHNS, SASEGT. As DNA, the CDR3 is TGTGCCAGCAGTGAAGCAGGTTCGCAGGGGGCCTACGAGCAGTACTTC. Protein: CASSEAGSQGAYEQYF.

This sequence joins TRBV28 and TRBJ2-7, with TRBD1 as a possible D gene (5 bases). The CDR3 has 15 amino acids. V lost 4 bases and J 3 bases, leaving 16 bases between the germline ends. Germline CDR1 reads MDHEN; CDR2 reads SYDVKM. DNA of the CDR3: TGTGCCAGCAGTTCCCCCGGCAGGGCCCACTACGAGCAGTACTTC. It is translated as CASSSPGRAHYEQYF.

This chain connects TRBV2 to TRBJ1-2, with D tentatively TRBD1 (5 bases). CDR1 and CDR2 (germline): SNHLY, FYNNEI. The CDR3 contains 14 residues. V lost 1 base, J lost 3 bases, and 9 bases lay in between. The CDR3: CASSEGAGYYGYTF. CDR3 DNA sequence: TGTGCCAGCAGTGAAGGTGCAGGGTACTATGGCTACACCTTC.

The chain carries TRBV27 and TRBJ1-5, with D hard to call. The V gene lost 6 bases and the J gene lost 2 bases, with 5 bases spanning the gap. Germline V gene sequence: CDR1 MNHEY, CDR2 SMNVEV (reference sequence). The CDR3 spans 12 residues. The CDR3 DNA is TGTGCCAGCAGACGGGGCAATCAGCCCCAGCATTTT. The encoded protein is CASRRGNQPQHF.

This clone has just one count. The chain employs TRBV13 and TRBJ1-5, with D unclear. The CDR3 is 14 amino acids. CDR1 and CDR2 from the germline V gene are PRHDT and FYEKMQ (reference sequence). V lost 5 bases and J 3 bases, leaving 11 bases between the germline ends. As DNA, the CDR3 is TGTGCCAGCAGCCCACGCGGGATCAATCAGCCCCAGCATTTT. It codes for CASSPRGINQPQHF.

The chain carries TRBV27 and TRBJ1-1, with 8 nucleotides matching TRBD1. V was pared by 6 bases and J by 10 bases, with 10 bases of the junction left unmatched. Germline CDR1 is MNHEY and CDR2 is SMNVEV (reference sequence). CDR3 length: 13 amino acids. The CDR3 nucleotides are TGTGCCAGCAGCTCCAGACAGGGGATTGCAGCTTTCTTT. Translating gives CASSSRQGIAAFF.

The rearrangement links TRBV14 to TRBJ1-3; possibly TRBD1 for D (6 bases). The germline V gene has CDR1 SGHDN and CDR2 FVKESK. The CDR3 is made up of 15 amino acids. V gave up 0 bases and J gave up 2 bases, with 8 bases separating them. The CDR3 protein is CASSQDYRAGNTIYF. CDR3 sequence (DNA): TGTGCCAGCAGCCAAGATTACAGGGCTGGAAACACCATATATTTT.

The genes are TRBV6-1 and TRBJ1-1, with 7 bases fitting TRBD1. The length of the CDR3 is 12 residues. Germline trimming cut 10 bases from V and 8 bases from J; bases unmatched to any gene: 10. Germline CDR1 MNHNS, CDR2 SASEGT. CDR3 amino acids: CAIGDRDREAFF. CDR3 nucleotide sequence: TGTGCCATCGGCGACAGGGATCGGGAAGCTTTCTTT.

This clone occurred once. The rearrangement joins TRBV27 to TRBJ1-4, with D possibly TRBD1 on 5 matching bases. V lost 6 bases to trimming and J lost 8 bases, with 28 bases between them. Germline loops: CDR1 MNHEY, CDR2 SMNVEV (reference sequence). This CDR3 has 18 residues. CDR3 region: CASSLKATPGRLEEKLFF. CDR3 coding DNA: TGTGCCAGCAGCCTGAAAGCAACTCCGGGACGACTAGAGGAAAAACTGTTTTTT.

In this sample, this clone turned up a few times. The chain joins TRBV5-1 to TRBJ2-2; D perhaps matches TRBD2 (5 bases). Germline CDR1 reads SGHRS; CDR2 reads YFSETQ. The CDR3 loop spans 15 amino acids. V was clipped by 0 bases and J by 7 bases, with 13 bases between them. This CDR3 is CASSLDSARGGELFF. Here the CDR3 DNA reads TGCGCCAGCAGCTTGGATTCTGCACGGGGCGGGGAGCTGTTTTTT.

Turning to this clone: An end of the junction does not agree with germline; a read error may underlie this. The chain links TRBV18 to TRBJ2-7; maybe TRBD1 (5 bases). This CDR3 is 16 amino acids long. Germline lookup yields CDR1 KGHSH and CDR2 LQKENI. CDR3 coding DNA: TGTGCCAGCTCCCCACACCCACAGACAGAAGTGGACGAGCAGTACTTC. Protein: CASSPHPQTEVDEQYF.

The chain carries TRBV9 and TRBJ1-2; tentative D call: TRBD1 (6 bases). CDR3 length equals 14 residues. Trimming left V 3 bases short and J 5 bases short, with 14 bases between. Germline V gene sequence: CDR1 SGDLS, CDR2 YYNGEE. The chain's CDR3 is CASSADRKYYGYTF. CDR3 nucleotides: TGTGCCAGCAGCGCCGACAGGAAATATTATGGCTACACCTTC.

The chain has TRBV19 and TRBJ1-2, with TRBD1 matching over 10 bases. The junction had 3 bases not matched to a gene; V was cut back by 3 bases and J by 8 bases. Germline assignment: CDR1 LNHDA and CDR2 SQIVND (reference sequence). The CDR3 contains 13 residues. Here the CDR3 DNA reads TGTGCCAGTAGTATCGGACAGGGGGAAGGCTACACCTTC. Amino acid sequence: CASSIGQGEGYTF.

The genes are TRBV29-1 and TRBJ2-3, with 10 bases aligning to TRBD1. CDR1 and CDR2 (germline): SQVTM, ANQGSEA. CDR3 length equals 14 residues. The junction had 4 bases not matched to a gene; V was cut back by 4 bases and J by 3 bases. CDR3 protein: CSVGTGGLTDTQYF. The CDR3 bases are TGCAGCGTTGGGACAGGGGGGTTGACAGATACGCAGTATTTT.

V is TRBV12-5 and J is TRBJ2-7; D might be TRBD2 (6 bases). The CDR3 loop spans 12 amino acids. The V gene lost 6 bases and the J gene lost 6 bases, with 12 bases spanning the gap. Germline CDR1 and CDR2: LGHNT and FRNRAP. The chain's CDR3 is CASGLGTAEQYF. CDR3 sequence (DNA): TGTGCTAGTGGCCTCGGGACTGCCGAGCAGTACTTC. Variable domain in full (rest from reference TRBV12-5 and TRBJ2-7): DARVTQTPRHKVTEMGQEVTMRCQPILGHNTVFWYRQTMMQGLELLAYFRNRAPLDDSGMPKDRFSAEMPDATLATLKIQPSEPRDSAVYFCASGLGTAEQYFGPGTRLTVT.

The rearrangement joins TRBV25-1 to TRBJ1-6; TRBD1 matches 9 bases. Germline assignment: CDR1 MGHDK and CDR2 SYGVNS. The CDR3 length is 14 residues. Losses at the gene ends were 6 bases for V and 4 bases for J; bases not matched to a gene: 1. CDR3 coding DNA: TGTGCCAGCAGCGGGACAGGGTATAATTCACCCCTCCACTTT. It translates to CASSGTGYNSPLHF.

The genes are TRBV12-5 and TRBJ1-2; 7 positions agree with TRBD1. This CDR3 region has 14 residues. Germline values: CDR1 LGHNT, CDR2 FRNRAP. The J segment lost 0 bases and the V segment lost 8 bases, leaving 6 bases of the junction unmatched. The CDR3 region has the DNA TGTGCTAGTTCTCCCGGGACAGCTAACTATGGCTACACCTTC. Its protein product is CASSPGTANYGYTF.

The chain uses TRBV30 and TRBJ2-1; 7 positions match TRBD2. This CDR3 contains 11 residues. CDR1 and CDR2 from the germline V gene are GTSNPN and SVGIG (reference sequence). V lost 4 bases, J lost 12 bases, and 6 bases stayed unmatched. The CDR3 region has the DNA TGTGCCTGGAAAACCGGACTAGTGCAGTTCTTC. Translated: CAWKTGLVQFF.

This sequence joins TRBV28 and TRBJ2-7, with 7 bases matching TRBD1. Germline trimming cut 8 bases from V and 3 bases from J; bases unmatched to any gene: 10. The CDR3 is 14 amino acids. The germline gives CDR1 MDHEN, CDR2 SYDVKM. CDR3 DNA sequence: TGTGCCAGCGGAACACAGGGGTTAAGCTACGAGCAGTACTTC. Translated, it gives CASGTQGLSYEQYF.

The rearrangement joins TRBV30 to TRBJ1-6, with no clear D. Germline CDR1 reads GTSNPN; CDR2 reads SVGIG (reference sequence). The CDR3 covers 15 residues. Trimming took off 8 bases at V and 4 bases at J, with 18 bases between the two ends. The CDR3 here is CARSSEGLYNSPLHF. The CDR3 DNA reads as TGTGCCCGAAGCTCTGAGGGCTTGTATAATTCACCCCTCCACTTT.

The V and J genes are TRBV10-2 and TRBJ1-1, with 10 bases matching TRBD1. The germline gives CDR1 WSHSY, CDR2 SAAADI. The CDR3 is made up of 15 amino acids. After removal of 6 bases from V and 5 bases from J, the junction contained 9 bases not matched to a gene. CDR3 nucleotides: TGCGCCAGCAGCGGGACAGGGGTTACTGGGACTGAAGCTTTCTTT. Its protein product is CASSGTGVTGTEAFF.

With respect to this clone: An end of the junction differs from the germline gene, which may be a read error. The chain joins TRBV7-8 to TRBJ1-2, with 7 bases fitting TRBD1. Germline values: CDR1 SGHVS, CDR2 FQNEAQ. The CDR3 is made up of 15 amino acids. The CDR3 spells CASSFGNTGTVGPAF. CDR3 nucleotide sequence: TGTGCCAGCAGCTTCGGAAACACCGGGACAGTGGGCCCCGCCTTC.

The table lists this clone with a few counts. This chain links TRBV5-4 with TRBJ2-7, with 7 bases that match TRBD1. The CDR3 has 14 residues. V trimming: 4 bases; J trimming: 4 bases; junction bases outside the gene matches: 8. Germline V gene data show CDR1 as SGHNT and CDR2 as YYREEE (reference sequence). CDR3: CASSTATGEYEQYF. The CDR3 region has the DNA TGTGCCAGCAGCACTGCTACAGGGGAATACGAGCAGTACTTC.